Shown below are 20 T cell receptor beta chains from a single sample sequenced in a study of blood T cells in healthy people across ages. It was with a sample-barcoded 5' primer and a J-beta primer mix that a second PCR of about 7 to 12 cycles was run. A single record per CDR3 protein comes from TCRdb applying MiXCR to the 5' RACE reads. This sample has hundreds of thousands of distinct CDR3 sequences; 49% occur once, and the top ten carry around 32%. Source material: blood. The receptors here all came from a woman aged 60-75 years in good health.

J is TRBJ2-7 and V is TRBV21-1; TRBD2, the D gene given by the table, was not confirmed from the DNA. TRBV21-1 is a pseudogene segment. This CDR3 has 15 residues. CDR3 sequence (DNA): TGTGCCAGCAGCAGAGGTAGCGGCCTCCCCTACGAGCAGTACTTC. Protein sequence: CASSRGSGLPYEQYF.

CDR3 region: CASSPPQAGGPGEQYF. The CDR3 DNA sequence: TGTGCCAGCAGCCCTCCCCAGGCGGGAGGGCCGGGGGAGCAGTACTTC. The chain uses TRBV7-2 and TRBJ2-4; TRBD2 matches at 9 bases. Germline V gene data show CDR1 as SGHTA and CDR2 as FQGNSA. This CDR3 contains 16 residues. The junction had 18 bases not matched to a gene; V was cut back by 5 bases and J by 13 bases.

This chain connects TRBV6-2 or TRBV6-3 to TRBJ2-7; 7 bases are shared with TRBD2. Trimming at V came to 0 bases and at J to 2 bases, leaving 16 bases not matched to a gene. CDR3 length equals 19 residues. Germline V lookup: CDR1 MNHEY, CDR2 SVGEGT. CDR3: CASSYSRKSHSGLAYEQYF. DNA of the CDR3: TGTGCCAGCAGTTACTCGAGAAAATCCCATAGCGGGCTTGCCTACGAGCAGTACTTC.

This sequence joins TRBV5-1 and TRBJ2-5; D is unclear. Germline V gives CDR1 SGHRS, CDR2 YFSETQ. The CDR3 runs 13 residues. The V end lost 4 bases, the J end lost 11 bases, and 18 bases lay between the germline ends. As DNA, the CDR3 is TGCGCCAGCAGCCCGGCGGTCTACAATGAGCAGTACTTC. Amino acids: CASSPAVYNEQYF.

This clonotype was seen more than once but under ten times. This chain joins TRBV15 and TRBJ1-1; D is undetermined. Trimming took off 5 bases at V and 6 bases at J, with 13 bases between the two ends. The CDR3 runs 13 residues. From germline, CDR1 is LNHNV and CDR2 YYDKDF (reference sequence). CDR3 sequence (DNA): TGTGCCACCAGCGGAGGGTTTAACCCTGAAGCTTTCTTT. Protein sequence: CATSGGFNPEAFF.

The chain has TRBV6-5 and TRBJ2-3, with 8 bases identical to TRBD2. V lost 5 bases and J lost 0; bases outside the gene matches: 4. Germline V gives CDR1 MNHEY, CDR2 SVGAGI. This CDR3 region has 15 residues. Here the CDR3 reads CASSTAGASTDTQYF. The DNA for the CDR3 is TGTGCCAGCAGTACAGCGGGAGCTAGCACAGATACGCAGTATTTT.

This sequence joins TRBV2 and TRBJ2-5; either TRBD1 or TRBD2 may fit D (5 bases each). The CDR3 has 13 residues. The V and J ends lost 7 bases and 3 bases respectively, with 12 bases between them. Germline CDR1 and CDR2: SNHLY and FYNNEI. The CDR3: CASNRDGKETQYF. DNA of the CDR3: TGTGCCAGCAACCGGGACGGAAAAGAGACCCAGTACTTC.

Concerning this clonotype: A single base separates this from a much larger clone, so it may be a read error. The genes are TRBV5-5 and TRBJ2-7; 10 positions agree with TRBD1. V shed 4 bases, J shed 5 bases, and the junction held 12 bases outside the gene matches. This CDR3 has 16 residues. Per the germline V gene, CDR1 is SGHKS and CDR2 is YYEKEE (reference sequence). The CDR3 here is CASSRLPGQGPDEQYF. The DNA of the CDR3 is TGTGCCAGCAGCCGACTCCCGGGACAGGGGCCCGACGAGCAGTACTTC.

V gene TRBV12-3 or TRBV12-4 combines with J gene TRBJ2-3; TRBD2 might be the D (5 bases). Trimming took 6 bases from V and 0 from J, leaving 16 bases between them. CDR3 length: 16 amino acids. CDR3 amino acids: CASSPSSGVSTDTQYF. DNA of the CDR3: TGTGCCAGCAGCCCATCAAGCGGAGTGAGCACAGATACGCAGTATTTT.

The CDR3 spells CAIIRDDWAIKRNVSYEQYF. The CDR3 nucleotides are TGTGCCATCATCAGGGACGACTGGGCTATTAAAAGAAACGTGTCCTACGAGCAGTACTTC. The chain links TRBV10-3 to TRBJ2-7; D possibly matches TRBD1 or TRBD2 (5 bases each). Germline V gives CDR1 ENHRY, CDR2 SYGVKD. This CDR3 has 20 residues. The V and J ends lost 7 bases and 1 base respectively, with 32 bases between them.

The chain has TRBV3-1 and TRBJ1-4; D perhaps matches TRBD1 (5 bases). CDR3 length: 12 residues. Germline V CDR1 and CDR2: LGHDT, YNNKEL (reference sequence). Trimming took off 1 base at V and 12 bases at J, with 9 bases between the two ends. The CDR3 is CASSQVSGELFF. The DNA of the CDR3 is TGTGCCAGCAGCCAAGTTTCGGGGGAACTGTTTTTT.

Note on this clonotype: One end of the junction does not line up with germline, which may come from a read error. This sequence joins TRBV5-1 and TRBJ2-1; TRBD2 agrees at 10 bases. The CDR3 loop spans 15 amino acids. Germline values: CDR1 SGHRS, CDR2 YFSETQ. The CDR3 reads CASGLRSSGSNEQFF. The DNA of the CDR3 is TGCGCCAGCGGCTTGCGGTCTAGCGGGAGCAATGAGCAGTTCTTC.

This clonotype turned up a few times. This chain connects TRBV6-2 or TRBV6-3 to TRBJ2-7, with 9 bases lining up with TRBD2. The CDR3 spans 16 residues. The junction had 8 bases not matched to a gene; V was cut back by 2 bases and J by 3 bases. Germline V gives CDR1 MNHEY, CDR2 SVGEGT. In DNA form, the CDR3 reads TGTGCCAGCAGTTACCCGACTAGCGGATATTTCTACGAGCAGTACTTC. This encodes CASSYPTSGYFYEQYF.

V is TRBV5-1 and J is TRBJ2-5; possible D gene TRBD2, 6 bases. The CDR3 has 16 residues. The germline V gene has CDR1 SGHRS and CDR2 YFSETQ. The V end lost 0 bases, the J end lost 1 base, and 13 bases lay between the germline ends. The CDR3 here is CASSLGARLGQETQYF. The DNA for the CDR3 is TGCGCCAGCAGCTTGGGGGCGAGACTAGGCCAAGAGACCCAGTACTTC.

This clonotype occurred a few times. The V call is TRBV25-1, the J call TRBJ2-3; possible D gene TRBD1, 7 bases. Germline V CDR1 and CDR2: MGHDK, SYGVNS. Trimming took 10 bases from V and 0 from J, leaving 14 bases between them. The CDR3 has 14 residues. The CDR3 region has the DNA TGTGCCACCTCGGGGGACAGCAGCACAGATACGCAGTATTTT. This sequence encodes CATSGDSSTDTQYF.

This chain uses TRBV7-2 with TRBJ2-6; D call uncertain. The CDR3 is 15 amino acids. V lost 4 bases and J lost 0, with 7 bases in between. From germline, CDR1 is SGHTA and CDR2 FQGNSA. The DNA of the CDR3 is TGTGCCAGCAGCTCATGGTTCTCTGGGGCCAACGTCCTGACTTTC. Translated, it gives CASSSWFSGANVLTF.

J is TRBJ2-5 and V is TRBV9, with D possibly TRBD1 on 7 matching bases. Deletions cut 3 bases from V and 9 bases from J, with 24 bases between. Germline CDR1 SGDLS, CDR2 YYNGEE. This CDR3 has 16 amino acids. The CDR3 protein is CASSAHSTGTGAAQYF. CDR3 bases: TGTGCCAGCAGCGCACATTCGACAGGGACGGGAGCGGCCCAGTACTTC.

The chain recombines TRBV21-1 with TRBJ2-1. TRBV21-1 is termed a pseudogene. The CDR3 is 16 residues long. CDR3 sequence reads: CASSHFWAVSYNEQFF. The DNA for the CDR3 is TGTGCCAGCAGCCACTTTTGGGCAGTCTCCTACAATGAGCAGTTCTTC.

This clonotype has just a few counts. The rearrangement uses TRBV9 and TRBJ2-3; D possibly corresponds to TRBD1 (5 bases). The CDR3 has 15 amino acids. The V end lost 3 bases, the J end lost 2 bases, and 13 bases lay between the germline ends. Germline-derived CDR1 and CDR2 are SGDLS and YYNGEE. CDR3 region: CASSGSGYSTDTQYF. The CDR3 bases are TGTGCCAGCAGCGGGTCAGGGTATTCCACAGATACGCAGTATTTT. The whole variable domain, filled in from reference TRBV9 and TRBJ2-3, reads DSGVTQTPKHLITATGQRVTLRCSPRSGDLSVYWYQQSLDQGLQFLIQYYNGEERAKGNILERFSAQQFPDLHSELNLSSLELGDSALYFCASSGSGYSTDTQYFGPGTRLTVL.

This chain joins TRBV20-1 and TRBJ2-3; TRBD1 agrees at 9 bases. V gave up 2 bases and J gave up 2 bases; unmatched junction bases: 8. The CDR3 totals 16 residues. Germline V gives CDR1 DFQATT, CDR2 SNEGSKA (reference sequence). The CDR3 sequence: CSARPGTGRYTDTQYF. The CDR3, as DNA: TGCAGTGCTAGACCCGGGACAGGGCGTTACACAGATACGCAGTATTTT.